Listed below are T cell receptor beta chains from one sample, sequenced in a study of T cell repertoires in cytomegalovirus infection. Antigens for these TCRs are unknown. TCRdb used MiXCR to reprocess the reads, holding one entry per CDR3 protein. Among roughly 730,000 distinct CDR3 sequences listed, approximately 33% were seen once. Sequenced material: cultured PBMCs, taken from culture after CMV antigen stimulation. All receptors derive from a human donor in good health (CMV status not recorded). Some clones in this sample may be carry-over from other donors' samples. Each CDR3 is given with its conserved first and last residue. D genes are given only for firm matches. Part of the rows lack a size; the others show once, few, many or a class for expanded clones.

clone size	D gene	J gene	V gene	CDR3 DNA	CDR3 protein
.	.	TRBJ2-5	TRBV28	TGTGCCAGCAGTTTTCCCATCCTCCAAGAGACCCAGTACTTC	CASSFPILQETQYF
.	TRBD2	TRBJ2-7	TRBV7-2	TGTGCCAGCAGCGGACAATCTAGCGGGGGTGGCTCCTACGAGCAGTACTTC	CASSGQSSGGGSYEQYF
few	TRBD2	TRBJ2-5	TRBV7-8	TGTGCCAGCAGCTTAGGATGGCCTAGCGGTGGAGAGACCCAGTACTTC	CASSLGWPSGGETQYF
.	.	TRBJ1-2	TRBV4-3	TGCGCCAGCAGCCGTCCAGGGGTTGACTACACCTTC	CASSRPGVDYTF
few	.	TRBJ2-5	TRBV4-2	TGTGCCAGCAGCCGGAACGGAGGGCCCCAAGAGACCCAGTACTTC	CASSRNGGPQETQYF
.	.	TRBJ2-7	TRBV7-9	TGTGCCAGCAGCTGGACATTGACGGAGCAGTACTTC	CASSWTLTEQYF
many	.	TRBJ1-5	TRBV12-3/TRBV12-4	TGTGCCAGCAGCCTTACAGGGACCAATCAGCCCCAGCATTTT	CASSLTGTNQPQHF
.	TRBD1	TRBJ2-3	TRBV20-1	TGCAGTGCTAGAGATCAGGGGGCAGTAGATACGCAGTATTTT	CSARDQGAVDTQYF
.	.	TRBJ2-5	TRBV5-1	TGCGCCAGCAGCTTGGTACAGGTTGGGTATCAAGAGACCCAGTACTTC	CASSLVQVGYQETQYF
few	TRBD2	TRBJ2-5	TRBV7-2	TGTGCCAGCAGCAACTTTGCCGGGACTAGAGTGGCCCAGTACTTC	CASSNFAGTRVAQYF
.	.	TRBJ1-1	TRBV5-6	TGTGCCAGCAGGATGAAGACAGGTACCATGAACACTGAAGCTTTCTTT	CASRMKTGTMNTEAFF
.	.	TRBJ2-3	TRBV5-4	TGTGCCAGCAGCTCGGAGGTCTTCCGCACAGATACGCAGTATTTT	CASSSEVFRTDTQYF
.	TRBD2	TRBJ2-3	TRBV20-1	TGCAGCGCCAACTCACTCTCTAGCGGGAGGGCCGTAACAGATACGCAGTATTTT	CSANSLSSGRAVTDTQYF
.	TRBD1	TRBJ1-6	TRBV28	TGTGCCAGCAGTGGCGACAGGGCGAGGAGTTCACCCCTCCACTTT	CASSGDRARSSPLHF
many	.	TRBJ1-5	TRBV11-2	TGTGCCAGCAGCCCAGACGGGGATCAGCCCCAGCATTTT	CASSPDGDQPQHF
few	.	TRBJ1-5	TRBV6-1	TGTGCCAGCAGTGCCGGGACAATGAATCAGCCCCAGCATTTT	CASSAGTMNQPQHF
.	TRBD2	TRBJ2-7	TRBV11-2	TGTGCCAGCAGCTTAGAAGGGAGGACTAGCGGATTTTACGAGCAGTACTTC	CASSLEGRTSGFYEQYF
.	.	TRBJ2-3	TRBV14	TGTGCCAGCAGCCAAGATACGGCAGATACGAAGTATTTT	CASSQDTADTKYF
few	.	TRBJ2-1	TRBV6-1	TGTGCCAGCAGTCTACGGACGGGGGGCCCCCACAATGAGCAGTTCTTC	CASSLRTGGPHNEQFF
.	.	TRBJ1-1	TRBV6-5	TGTGCCAGCAGTTACCAGGGTCAAGCTTTCTTT	CASSYQGQAFF
.	.	TRBJ1-4	TRBV2	TGTGCCAGCAGCGATGACGTAGCAACTAATGAAAAACTGTTTTTT	CASSDDVATNEKLFF
few	.	TRBJ1-2	TRBV9	TGTGCCAGCAGCGTAGGGGAACAGTCCTATGGCTACACCTTC	CASSVGEQSYGYTF